This passage covers 13 T cell receptor beta chains from one sample sequenced in a study of cytomegalovirus exposure and HLA in healthy donors. PCR employed 60 Vbeta and 13 Jbeta primers. Sequencing used immunoSEQ multiplex PCR; TCRdb keeps in-frame clones, though not all of them. In the table there are roughly 130,000 clones, under 85% of which are singletons. Sequenced input: PBMCs. Receptor source: a boy aged 10-17 years in good health and CMV-seronegative.

The chain combines TRBV28 with TRBJ1-1, with D possibly TRBD1 on 6 matching bases. Trimming shortened V by 10 bases and J by 3 bases, and 12 bases separated the two germline ends. Germline V gene lookup returns CDR1 MDHEN and CDR2 SYDVKM. This CDR3 comprises 12 residues. The CDR3: CAIKGGDTEAFF. CDR3 DNA: TGTGCCATAAAGGGGGGGGACACTGAAGCTTTCTTT.

The chain carries TRBV12-5 and TRBJ1-2; unclear D gene. CDR1 LGHNT and CDR2 FRNRAP come from the germline V gene. CDR3 length: 16 residues. The V gene lost 0 bases and the J gene lost 2 bases, with 13 bases spanning the gap. CDR3 nucleotide sequence: TGTGCTAGTGGTTTGGTACGTGGGTCGAGGAACTATGGCTACACCTTC. It codes for CASGLVRGSRNYGYTF.

This chain connects TRBV29-1 to TRBJ2-7, with D possibly being TRBD2 (5 bases). The CDR3 sequence is 13 residues long. Germline V gene data show CDR1 as SQVTM and CDR2 as ANQGSEA. Trimming took 4 bases from V and 0 from J, leaving 10 bases between them. CDR3 region: CSVATTSSYEQYF. CDR3 sequence (DNA): TGCAGCGTTGCGACTACCAGCTCCTACGAGCAGTACTTC.

This clone was recorded a few times. The V call is TRBV6-6, the J call TRBJ2-3, with 12 bases identical to TRBD2. CDR3 length: 15 amino acids. Losses at the gene ends were 7 bases for V and 4 bases for J; bases not matched to a gene: 6. Per the germline V gene, CDR1 is MNHNY and CDR2 is SVGAGI (reference sequence). CDR3 bases: TGTGCCAGCACCCCCCTAGCGGGGGGGTCAGATACGCAGTATTTT. As protein: CASTPLAGGSDTQYF.

The chain is built from TRBV9 and TRBJ1-1; the match to TRBD1 covers 7 bases. The CDR3 loop spans 15 amino acids. Germline values: CDR1 SGDLS, CDR2 YYNGEE. V lost 3 bases to trimming and J lost 4 bases; unmatched junction nucleotides: 9. DNA of the CDR3: TGTGCCAGCAGCGCCACAGGGGAATTTGTCACTGAAGCTTTCTTT. Encoded protein: CASSATGEFVTEAFF.

The chain is built from TRBV27 and TRBJ2-2, with D possibly matching TRBD1 (6 bases). V was trimmed by 3 bases and J by 3 bases, leaving 8 bases between them. CDR1 MNHEY and CDR2 SMNVEV come from the germline V gene (reference sequence). The CDR3 covers 14 residues. The CDR3 DNA is TGTGCCAGCAGTTTCTACAGGGACACCGGGGAGCTGTTTTTT. Residues: CASSFYRDTGELFF.

This clone was observed once. The V and J genes are TRBV2 and TRBJ2-5, with 7 bases aligning to TRBD2. In germline, CDR1 is SNHLY, CDR2 FYNNEI. V gave up 9 bases and J gave up 6 bases; unmatched junction bases: 10. CDR3 size: 13 residues. CDR3 region: CAREGTTVKTQYF. The CDR3 DNA reads as TGTGCCAGAGAGGGGACTACCGTAAAGACCCAGTACTTC.

CDR3 nucleotides: TGCAGCGTTCCGGATATAGCGGGAGTTCCCGGGGAGCTGTTTTTT. It encodes CSVPDIAGVPGELFF. The chain recombines TRBV29-1 with TRBJ2-2; 9 bases agree with TRBD2. Germline assignment: CDR1 SQVTM and CDR2 ANQGSEA. J lost 6 bases, V lost 5 bases, and 10 bases had no gene match. The CDR3 loop spans 15 amino acids.

The V gene is TRBV5-5, the J gene TRBJ1-4; D not certain. Deletions cut 3 bases from V and 6 bases from J, with 3 bases between. In germline, CDR1 is SGHKS, CDR2 YYEKEE (reference sequence). The CDR3 runs 11 residues. CDR3 DNA sequence: TGTGCCAGCAGCTCCTATGAAAAACTGTTTTTT. As protein: CASSSYEKLFF.

This clone was seen a handful of times. In nucleotides, the CDR3 is TGTGCCAGCAGCTTCAGTGACACTGAAGCTTTCTTT. Its protein is CASSFSDTEAFF. This chain uses TRBV7-2 with TRBJ1-1, with unresolved D. V lost 3 bases and J lost 3, with 5 bases in between. Germline V CDR1 and CDR2: SGHTA, FQGNSA. The CDR3 is 12 amino acids.

This clone has just a few counts. J is TRBJ1-1 and V is TRBV7-7; possible D gene TRBD1, 5 bases. The CDR3 is made up of 13 amino acids. Trimming took 5 bases from V and 0 from J, leaving 7 bases between them. Germline loops: CDR1 SSHAT, CDR2 FNYEAQ (reference sequence). The CDR3 loop reads CASSTQVNTEAFF. The DNA for the CDR3 is TGTGCCAGCAGCACACAGGTGAACACTGAAGCTTTCTTT. The full variable domain, its missing parts supplied by reference TRBV7-7 and TRBJ1-1, is GAGVSQSPRYKVTKRGQDVTLRCDPISSHATLYWYQQALGQGPEFLTYFNYEAQPDKSGLPSDRFSAERPEGSISTLTIQRTEQRDSAMYRCASSTQVNTEAFFGQGTRLTVV.

This clone was seen a few times. The CDR3 region has the DNA TGCGCCAGCAGTCGTCAGATGAACACTGAAGCTTTCTTT. Encoded protein: CASSRQMNTEAFF. This chain uses TRBV23-1 with TRBJ1-1; D unresolved. TRBV23-1 is sorted into the ORF group, with uncertain function. The ends were cut back, 4 bases at V and 0 bases at J, with 6 bases in the middle. The CDR3 loop spans 13 amino acids.

The gene calls are TRBV2 and TRBJ2-7; D is uncertain. This CDR3 has 11 amino acids. V lost 5 bases and J lost 12, with 14 bases in between. CDR1 SNHLY and CDR2 FYNNEI come from the germline V gene. The DNA of the CDR3 is TGTGCCAGCAGTATAACAGATACTCCGTACTTC. This sequence encodes CASSITDTPYF.